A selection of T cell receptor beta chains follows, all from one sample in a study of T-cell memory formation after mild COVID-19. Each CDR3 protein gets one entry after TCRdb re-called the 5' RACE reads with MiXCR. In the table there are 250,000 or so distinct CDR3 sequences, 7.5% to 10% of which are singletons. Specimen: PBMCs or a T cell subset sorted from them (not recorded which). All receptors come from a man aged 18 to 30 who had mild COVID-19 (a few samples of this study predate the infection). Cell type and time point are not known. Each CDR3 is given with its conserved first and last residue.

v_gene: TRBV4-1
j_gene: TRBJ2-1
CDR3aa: CASSQGIRGVEQFF

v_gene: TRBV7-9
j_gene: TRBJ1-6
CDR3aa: CASSHPVLRVGERRPDSPLHF

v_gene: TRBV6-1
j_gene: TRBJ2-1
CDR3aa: CASSEQRTGRNEQFF

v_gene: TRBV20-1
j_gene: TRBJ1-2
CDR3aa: CSASDLTAYGYTF

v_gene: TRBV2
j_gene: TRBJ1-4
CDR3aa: CASNAHGTDNEKLFF

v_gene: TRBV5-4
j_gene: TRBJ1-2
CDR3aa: CASSYPLEGSGYGYTF

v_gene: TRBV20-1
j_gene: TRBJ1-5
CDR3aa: CSAIGNQPQHF

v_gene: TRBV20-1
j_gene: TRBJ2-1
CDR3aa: CRSLALGQGYDEQFF

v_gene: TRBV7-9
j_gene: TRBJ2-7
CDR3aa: CASSLAGDYYEQYF

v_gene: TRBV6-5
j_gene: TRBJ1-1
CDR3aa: CASSYNRGLLAEAFF

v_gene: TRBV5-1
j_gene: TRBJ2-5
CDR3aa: CASSLVTAGETQYF